The next 31 T cell receptor beta chains were all read from a single sample in a study of Ad26.COV2.S vaccination and SARS-CoV-2 variants. Described treatment: around 19 received Ad26.COV2.S at low or high dose, single or two shots; a few received placebo; per-sample allocation not given. Samples came from day 63 after the first vaccine or placebo injection. Clones were read by immunoSEQ multiplex PCR, and TCRdb kept only the in-frame ones, dropping some. The profile shows hundreds of thousands of clones, roughly 90% of them singletons. The sequencing here drew on peripheral blood, taken in a trial of Ad26.COV2.S vaccine versus placebo. The receptors derive from a person aged 18 to 65 who received the Ad26.COV2.S COVID-19 vaccine or a placebo.

The rearrangement uses TRBV11-3 and TRBJ2-7; 7 bases match TRBD1. V lost 5 bases, J lost 5 bases, and 9 bases stayed unmatched. The CDR3 runs to 14 residues. Germline CDR1 SGHNT, CDR2 YENEEA. The CDR3 is CASSLRPQGNEQYF. In nucleotides, the CDR3 is TGTGCCAGCAGCCTTCGGCCACAGGGGAACGAGCAGTACTTC. The complete variable domain, with remaining parts taken from reference TRBV11-3 and TRBJ2-7, reads EAGVVQSPRYKIIEKKQPVAFWCNPISGHNTLYWYLQNLGQGPELLIRYENEEAVDDSQLPKDRFSAERLKGVDSTLKIQPAELGDSAVYLCASSLRPQGNEQYFGPGTRLTVT.

The chain joins TRBV7-2 to TRBJ1-2; TRBD1 might be the D (5 bases). Trimming shortened V by 5 bases and J by 4 bases, and 11 bases separated the two germline ends. This CDR3 is built from 13 residues. Germline V CDR1 and CDR2: SGHTA, FQGNSA. The DNA for the CDR3 is TGTGCCAGCAGCCCGGGACGGTCCTATGGCTACACCTTC. Translation: CASSPGRSYGYTF. The variable domain in full, with the rest retrieved from reference TRBV7-2 and TRBJ1-2, is GAGVSQSPSNKVTEKGKDVELRCDPISGHTALYWYRQSLGQGLEFLIYFQGNSAPDKSGLPSDRFSAERTGGSVSTLTIQRTQQEDSAVYLCASSPGRSYGYTFGSGTRLTVV.

The chain joins TRBV20-1 to TRBJ2-7; D is unclear. Germline lookup yields CDR1 DFQATT and CDR2 SNEGSKA (reference sequence). The CDR3 extends over 11 amino acids. Trimming took 6 bases from V and 0 from J, leaving 6 bases between them. The CDR3 is CSAGFSYEQYF. In DNA, the CDR3 is TGCAGTGCGGGGTTCTCCTACGAGCAGTACTTC.

The chain has TRBV2 and TRBJ2-7, with 9 positions matching TRBD2. The germline V gene has CDR1 SNHLY and CDR2 FYNNEI. J was trimmed by 4 bases and V by 9 bases; bases with no gene match: 7. This CDR3 contains 13 residues. This CDR3 is CASHSGSGYEQYF. CDR3 nucleotides: TGTGCCAGTCATAGCGGGAGTGGGTACGAGCAGTACTTC.

This clone was recorded once. This chain connects TRBV6-2 or TRBV6-3 to TRBJ2-7; 9 bases align to TRBD2. The CDR3 length is 17 residues. Germline values: CDR1 MNHEY, CDR2 SVGEGT. The V segment lost 0 bases and the J segment 0 bases; nucleotides outside the gene matches: 6. The CDR3 here is CASSYSRLAASSYEQYF. For the CDR3, the DNA is TGTGCCAGCAGTTACTCGAGACTAGCGGCGAGCTCCTACGAGCAGTACTTC.

The chain links TRBV10-3 to TRBJ1-6; D not resolved. V lost 8 bases to trimming and J lost 9 bases, with 14 bases between them. Germline V gene lookup returns CDR1 ENHRY and CDR2 SYGVKD. This CDR3 spans 13 amino acids. The CDR3 here is CAISSEPRSPLHF. The CDR3 coding sequence is TGTGCCATCTCATCGGAGCCGCGTTCACCCCTCCACTTT.

The CDR3 region is CAWNQILQPQHF. CDR3 nucleotide sequence: TGTGCCTGGAATCAAATTCTTCAGCCCCAGCATTTT. V gene TRBV30 combines with J gene TRBJ1-5; D not resolved. Trimming shortened V by 4 bases and J by 6 bases, and 10 bases separated the two germline ends. The CDR3 covers 12 residues. The germline V gene encodes CDR1 GTSNPN and CDR2 SVGIG (reference sequence).

The rearrangement links TRBV5-8 to TRBJ2-5, with D possibly TRBD1 on 6 matching bases. This CDR3 is built from 14 residues. CDR1 SGHTS and CDR2 YDEGEE come from the germline V gene. The V and J ends lost 0 bases and 4 bases respectively, with 10 bases between them. The CDR3 DNA reads TGTGCCAGCAGCTTGGGCAGGGGCGGAGAGACCCAGTACTTC. Protein product: CASSLGRGGETQYF.

The V call is TRBV7-2, the J call TRBJ2-2; TRBD2 aligns across 12 bases. Germline V CDR1 and CDR2: SGHTA, FQGNSA. The CDR3 contains 15 residues. V shed 5 bases, J shed 6 bases, and the junction held 4 bases outside the gene matches. This CDR3 reads CASSPRTSGAGELFF. As DNA, the CDR3 is TGTGCCAGCAGCCCTCGGACTAGCGGGGCCGGGGAGCTGTTTTTT.

The rearrangement joins TRBV18 to TRBJ2-7; D not certain. The CDR3 contains 13 residues. Germline CDR1 is KGHSH and CDR2 is LQKENI. Trimming took off 6 bases at V and 2 bases at J, with 11 bases between the two ends. CDR3 nucleotides: TGTGCCAGCTCCTCCGGGCAACCCTACGAGCAGTACTTC. Residues: CASSSGQPYEQYF.

The chain uses TRBV11-2 and TRBJ1-1, with D possibly being TRBD1 (5 bases). Germline CDR1 is SGHAT and CDR2 is FQNNGV. The ends were cut back, 5 bases at V and 2 bases at J, with 9 bases in the middle. The CDR3 has 13 residues. The CDR3: CASSPRENTEAFF. DNA for the CDR3: TGTGCCAGCAGCCCCAGGGAAAACACTGAAGCTTTCTTT.

The genes are TRBV24-1 and TRBJ2-3; D is uncertain. Trimming left V 6 bases short and J 3 bases short, with 3 bases between. This CDR3 contains 11 residues. Germline CDR1 reads KGHDR; CDR2 reads SFDVKD. The CDR3 DNA follows: TGTGCCACCAGTCAGACAGATACGCAGTATTTT. Translated, it gives CATSQTDTQYF.

A single count supports this clone. V gene TRBV29-1 combines with J gene TRBJ2-5; 7 nucleotides match TRBD1. Germline CDR1 SQVTM, CDR2 ANQGSEA. The CDR3 runs 12 residues. V gave up 5 bases and J gave up 5 bases; unmatched junction bases: 5. CDR3 protein: CSVRTGRETQYF. CDR3 DNA sequence: TGCAGCGTTCGGACAGGAAGGGAGACCCAGTACTTC.

CDR3 coding DNA: TGTGCCAGCAGCCCTAACCTCAGGGTTTTGGAGAGCAATCAGCCCCAGCATTTT. Residues: CASSPNLRVLESNQPQHF. V and J are TRBV11-2 and TRBJ1-5; D possibly corresponds to TRBD1 (5 bases). This CDR3 region has 18 residues. Germline-derived CDR1 and CDR2 are SGHAT and FQNNGV. Trimming left V 5 bases short and J 1 base short, with 21 bases between.

The V gene is TRBV25-1, the J gene TRBJ1-6, with D tentatively TRBD1 (6 bases). The CDR3 consists of 13 residues. V was shortened by 5 bases and J by 7 bases, with 9 bases between the two germline ends. Germline V lookup: CDR1 MGHDK, CDR2 SYGVNS. CDR3: CASSRDRNSPLHF. The CDR3 DNA reads TGTGCCAGCAGTCGTGACAGGAATTCACCCCTCCACTTT.

The genes are TRBV19 and TRBJ1-2; D is unclear. Germline V lookup: CDR1 LNHDA, CDR2 SQIVND (reference sequence). V gave up 0 bases and J gave up 2 bases, with 13 bases separating them. The CDR3 has 16 amino acids. In nucleotides, the CDR3 is TGTGCCAGTAGTATAGATCACGGAGGGAGGAACTATGGCTACACCTTC. Translating gives CASSIDHGGRNYGYTF.

This clone was observed once. The chain couples TRBV30 to TRBJ1-6; TRBD1 might be the D (5 bases). The CDR3 is 13 amino acids. Deletions cut 3 bases from V and 9 bases from J, with 12 bases between. CDR1 GTSNPN and CDR2 SVGIG come from the germline V gene (reference sequence). This chain's CDR3 is CAWREGSPSPLHF. DNA for the CDR3: TGTGCCTGGAGAGAGGGGTCCCCTTCACCCCTCCACTTT.

V and J are TRBV30 and TRBJ1-1; D remains unclear. CDR1 and CDR2 (germline): GTSNPN, SVGIG (reference sequence). This CDR3 has 13 amino acids. The V end lost 5 bases, the J end lost 1 base, and 11 bases lay between the germline ends. The CDR3 bases are TGTGCCTGGTCCCAGGCGGGGAACACTGAAGCTTTCTTT. It yields the protein CAWSQAGNTEAFF.

The chain combines TRBV5-1 with TRBJ2-5; D may be TRBD2 (6 bases). Deletions cut 7 bases from V and 4 bases from J, with 11 bases between. Germline CDR1 and CDR2: SGHRS and YFSETQ. The CDR3 has 12 residues. The CDR3 loop reads CASGEVSETQYF. The CDR3 bases are TGCGCCAGCGGGGAGGTCTCAGAGACCCAGTACTTC.

The rearrangement links TRBV19 to TRBJ2-7; a weak D match, TRBD2 (5 bases). The V end lost 3 bases, the J end lost 4 bases, and 7 bases lay between the germline ends. This CDR3 spans 12 amino acids. Germline V gives CDR1 LNHDA, CDR2 SQIVND (reference sequence). CDR3 region: CASSIPGYEQYF. CDR3 sequence (DNA): TGTGCCAGTAGTATCCCGGGATACGAGCAGTACTTC.

The count of this clone is one. The rearrangement uses TRBV4-2 and TRBJ2-3; D may match TRBD1 or TRBD2 (6 bases each). This CDR3 is 16 amino acids long. Trimming pared 3 bases from V and 4 bases from J, leaving 17 bases between. Per the germline V gene, CDR1 is LGHNA and CDR2 is YNFKEQ. The CDR3 DNA is TGTGCCAGCAGCCACCCGGACCCAAGGGGGGCAGATACGCAGTATTTT. Protein sequence: CASSHPDPRGADTQYF.

This clone was seen only a few times. The chain joins TRBV18 to TRBJ1-5, with D perhaps TRBD1 (6 bases). Germline V gene data show CDR1 as KGHSH and CDR2 as LQKENI. The CDR3 has 15 amino acids. V lost 4 bases and J 0 bases, leaving 10 bases between the germline ends. The CDR3 sequence: CASSRDINSNQPQHF. For the CDR3, the DNA is TGTGCCAGCTCACGGGACATCAATAGCAATCAGCCCCAGCATTTT.

This clone has only one observation. This chain connects TRBV4-2 to TRBJ1-3, with 11 bases aligning to TRBD1. V trimming: 0 bases; J trimming: 3 bases; junction bases outside the gene matches: 10. The CDR3 spans 19 residues. Germline CDR1 and CDR2: LGHNA and YNFKEQ. DNA of the CDR3: TGTGCCAGCAGCCAAGATTATTATGGACAGGGGGCTTTTGGAAACACCATATATTTT. Translation gives CASSQDYYGQGAFGNTIYF.

As for this clone: One junction end disagrees with the germline gene, perhaps due to a read error. The chain uses TRBV4-2 and TRBJ1-2; 9 bases are a match to TRBD1. CDR3 length: 15 amino acids. The germline V gene encodes CDR1 LGHNA and CDR2 YNFKEQ. CDR3 amino acids: CASSQDAGTGHPYPF. CDR3 sequence (DNA): TGTGCCAGCAGCCAAGACGCCGGGACAGGGCACCCATACCCCTTC.

This rearrangement joins TRBV27 to TRBJ2-2; 7 positions agree with TRBD1. Germline V gene data show CDR1 as MNHEY and CDR2 as SMNVEV (reference sequence). This CDR3 contains 15 residues. The J segment lost 4 bases and the V segment lost 3 bases, leaving 5 bases of the junction unmatched. This CDR3 reads CASSFGTAATGELFF. CDR3 bases: TGTGCCAGCAGTTTTGGGACAGCAGCCACCGGGGAGCTGTTTTTT.

The genes are TRBV19 and TRBJ2-2; TRBD1 or TRBD2 may be the D gene (5 bases each). Germline V CDR1 and CDR2: LNHDA, SQIVND (reference sequence). With 7 bases removed from V and 5 bases from J, the gap between germline ends came to 14 bases. The CDR3 runs to 14 residues. This chain's CDR3 is CASTLGVRTGELFF. The CDR3 DNA reads TGTGCCAGTACATTGGGGGTCCGAACCGGGGAGCTGTTTTTT.

This clone was observed a few times. This chain links TRBV30 with TRBJ1-4; D gene unclear. The germline V and J ends were trimmed by 8 bases and 3 bases, with 13 bases remaining between them. The CDR3 sequence is 13 residues long. Germline CDR1 GTSNPN, CDR2 SVGIG (reference sequence). CDR3 nucleotide sequence: TGTGCCGGAGGGTTAGAAGCTAATGAAAAACTGTTTTTT. Its translation is CAGGLEANEKLFF.

This chain links TRBV9 with TRBJ2-1, with D perhaps assigned TRBD1 or TRBD2 (5 bases each). The germline V gene encodes CDR1 SGDLS and CDR2 YYNGEE. The ends were cut back, 0 bases at V and 7 bases at J, with 14 bases in the middle. CDR3 length equals 15 residues. The CDR3 loop reads CASSVVAGSWNEQFF. DNA of the CDR3: TGTGCCAGCAGCGTAGTGGCAGGGAGCTGGAATGAGCAGTTCTTC. Full variable domain (remainder filled in from reference TRBV9 and TRBJ2-1): DSGVTQTPKHLITATGQRVTLRCSPRSGDLSVYWYQQSLDQGLQFLIQYYNGEERAKGNILERFSAQQFPDLHSELNLSSLELGDSALYFCASSVVAGSWNEQFFGPGTRLTVL.

The chain links TRBV19 to TRBJ2-6; D possibly corresponds to TRBD2 (5 bases). V was cut by 8 bases and J by 0 bases, with 20 bases left in between. CDR1 LNHDA and CDR2 SQIVND come from the germline V gene (reference sequence). The CDR3 is made up of 18 amino acids. CDR3 sequence: CASSPEAALRSGANVLTF. As DNA, the CDR3 is TGTGCCAGTTCCCCGGAGGCGGCACTCCGCTCTGGGGCCAACGTCCTGACTTTC. Full variable domain (remainder filled in from reference TRBV19 and TRBJ2-6): DGGITQSPKYLFRKEGQNVTLSCEQNLNHDAMYWYRQDPGQGLRLIYYSQIVNDFQKGDIAEGYSVSREKKESFPLTVTSAQKNPTAFYLCASSPEAALRSGANVLTFGAGSRLTVL.

This clone has a single count. J is TRBJ1-5 and V is TRBV19, with a weak D call TRBD1 (6 bases). The CDR3 has 15 residues. The germline V gene has CDR1 LNHDA and CDR2 SQIVND (reference sequence). Trimming took 0 bases from V and 5 from J, leaving 11 bases between them. The CDR3 is CASSIDAGADQPQHF. In DNA form, the CDR3 reads TGTGCCAGTAGTATAGATGCGGGGGCCGATCAGCCCCAGCATTTT.

The genes are TRBV3-1 (or the pseudogene TRBV3-2) and TRBJ2-1; possibly TRBD2 for D (5 bases). Germline V CDR1 and CDR2: LGHDT, YNNKEL (reference sequence). V lost 2 bases and J lost 5, with 16 bases in between. This CDR3 comprises 16 residues. This CDR3 is CASSQFASGLHNEQFF. The CDR3 bases are TGTGCCAGCAGCCAATTCGCCAGCGGACTCCACAATGAGCAGTTCTTC.